This is a list of T cell receptor beta chains from one sample in a study of blood T cell repertoires in COVID-19. Some clones are missing from TCRdb's copy, which holds only in-frame ones; the method was immunoSEQ multiplex PCR. This table has 450,000 to 500,000 clones, 70% to 90% appearing once. What was sequenced was peripheral blood. These receptors originate from a human donor in a cohort sampled during active COVID-19. Both conserved end residues are part of each CDR3. The order of the fields is CDR3 DNA, CDR3 protein, D gene, J gene, V gene, clone size, CDR3 length. The D gene is left open where the match is weak. Not all rows give a size; the values are once, few, many and, for expanded clones, a class.

TGTGCCAGCAGCTTGGGTGGAGGGCCGACTCCGGATGGCTACACCTTC	CASSLGGGPTPDGYTF	NA	TRBJ1-2	TRBV5-4	once	16
TGTGCCAGCAGTTTATTTATGCAGGGGGCCTCTGGCTACACCTTC	CASSLFMQGASGYTF	TRBD1	TRBJ1-2	TRBV28	once	15
TGTGCCAGCAGCTTAGTGGTCCCGGGACTAGCGGGGGAAAGCTCCTACAATGAGCAGTTCTTC	CASSLVVPGLAGESSYNEQFF	TRBD2	TRBJ2-1	TRBV7-6	NA	21
TGCGCCAGCAGCATAGCGGGAGTGTTAGACGAGCAGTACTTC	CASSIAGVLDEQYF	TRBD2	TRBJ2-7	TRBV10-2	NA	14
TGTGCCAGCAGCTTGGGTAGCGGGGGGACCTACGAGCAGTACTTC	CASSLGSGGTYEQYF	TRBD2	TRBJ2-7	TRBV5-6	NA	15
TGTGCCTGGAGTGAGGATCAGGGGGGTCAGCCCCAGCATTTT	CAWSEDQGGQPQHF	TRBD1	TRBJ1-5	TRBV30	few	14
TGTGCCAGCGCCCCCCTGGGGAGAATTAGAGAAAAACTGTTTTTT	CASAPLGRIREKLFF	NA	TRBJ1-4	TRBV27	NA	15
TGTGCCAGTAGTCCGACGGGAGGACAGCAGCCGAACACTGAAGCTTTCTTT	CASSPTGGQQPNTEAFF	NA	TRBJ1-1	TRBV19	once	17
TGTGCCAGCAGCTTATGGGACAGGAACACCGGGGAGCTGTTTTTT	CASSLWDRNTGELFF	TRBD1	TRBJ2-2	TRBV5-6	few	15
TGTGCCTGGAGTTCCCGCGGGGCTGAAGCTTTCTTT	CAWSSRGAEAFF	NA	TRBJ1-1	TRBV30	NA	12
TGCGCCAGCAGCTTGGCCGGAGGCAGCCAAGAGACCCAGTACTTC	CASSLAGGSQETQYF	NA	TRBJ2-5	TRBV5-1	NA	15
TGTGCCAGTAGTACCGGACAGAATTTCTACAATGAGCAGTTCTTC	CASSTGQNFYNEQFF	NA	TRBJ2-1	TRBV19	NA	15
TGTGCCAGCAGCTTGGGCAGTAGCGGGAAAAAAGGTGAGCAGTTCTTC	CASSLGSSGKKGEQFF	TRBD2	TRBJ2-1	TRBV5-5	NA	16
TGTGCAAGTCGCTTCCCTAGCGGGAGCTCCTACGAGCAGTACTTC	CASRFPSGSSYEQYF	NA	TRBJ2-7	TRBV12-2	NA	15
TGTGCCAGCAGCTCCCCTCGCGGGACGAACTCCTACGAGCAGTACTTC	CASSSPRGTNSYEQYF	NA	TRBJ2-7	TRBV5-4	once	16
TGTGCCAGCAATACGAAACAGGGACTACCTAACTATGGCTACACCTTC	CASNTKQGLPNYGYTF	NA	TRBJ1-2	TRBV25-1	NA	16
TGCAGCGTTCTCTTTACAGGGCTGGATTCACCCCTCCACTTT	CSVLFTGLDSPLHF	NA	TRBJ1-6	TRBV29-1	NA	14
TGCGCCAGCAGCTTCGCGGGGATCATATCAGATACGCAGTATTTT	CASSFAGIISDTQYF	NA	TRBJ2-3	TRBV5-1	NA	15
TGTGCCAGTAGTATAGCCACGGGGTCAGCGGGGCAGTTCTTC	CASSIATGSAGQFF	NA	TRBJ2-1	TRBV19	NA	14
TGCGCCAGCAGCCAAAGGACGGTAGGGGGAGTACGCACAGATACGCAGTATTTT	CASSQRTVGGVRTDTQYF	NA	TRBJ2-3	TRBV4-3	NA	18
TGTGCCAGCAGCCATCCGATGGTGCAGGGTAGGGAGACCCAGTACTTC	CASSHPMVQGRETQYF	NA	TRBJ2-5	TRBV3-1/TRBV3-2	NA	16
TGTGCCAGCAGTCCTGTAGGGGAGAACACTGAAGCTTTCTTT	CASSPVGENTEAFF	NA	TRBJ1-1	TRBV4-2	NA	14
TGTGCCTGGGCCGGGACAAGGGCCTATAATTCACCCCTCCACTTT	CAWAGTRAYNSPLHF	NA	TRBJ1-6	TRBV30	NA	15
TGTGCCAGCAGCTTAAGCACGCGTTCCGAGCAGTACTTC	CASSLSTRSEQYF	NA	TRBJ2-7	TRBV7-8	NA	13
TGTGCCAGCAGCTTAGGTCCAGGGGGCTTACCCCTCCACTTT	CASSLGPGGLPLHF	TRBD1	TRBJ1-6	TRBV5-6	NA	14
TGTGCCAGCAGCTTAGCTCGGGGAATGACCCCTACTTTCTTT	CASSLARGMTPTFF	NA	TRBJ1-1	TRBV11-1	NA	14
TGTGCCAGCAGTGAGCCCAGGACAGGGGGCACAGATACGCAGTATTTT	CASSEPRTGGTDTQYF	TRBD1	TRBJ2-3	TRBV25-1	NA	16
TGTGCCAGCACCCCCGGGACAGGGACCTATGGCTACACCTTC	CASTPGTGTYGYTF	TRBD1	TRBJ1-2	TRBV2	NA	14
TGTGCCAGCAGCCCCGGGACAGGGATTTGGAACACTGAAGCTTTCTTT	CASSPGTGIWNTEAFF	TRBD1	TRBJ1-1	TRBV5-6	NA	16
TGTGCCAGCAGTGAAGCCAGGGGGCGGCAGCCCCAGCATTTT	CASSEARGRQPQHF	TRBD1	TRBJ1-5	TRBV6-1	NA	14
TGTGCCTGGAGGACCGGGACAGGGCGGGCTGAAGCTTTCTTT	CAWRTGTGRAEAFF	TRBD1	TRBJ1-1	TRBV30	NA	14
TGTGCCAGCAGCCAAAACGGGGGAGGGTATGGCTACACCTTC	CASSQNGGGYGYTF	NA	TRBJ1-2	TRBV6-5	NA	14
TGTGCCAGCAGCTTAGAGGGGAGGCGGAGCACAGATACGCAGTATTTT	CASSLEGRRSTDTQYF	NA	TRBJ2-3	TRBV7-2	NA	16
TGTGCCACCAGCAGAGACACCGTAGCGGGAGGGCGGCACGATACGCAGTATTTT	CATSRDTVAGGRHDTQYF	TRBD2	TRBJ2-3	TRBV15	many	18
TGTGCTAGTGGGCGGACTAGCGGGAGGGCAAATGAGCAGTTCTTC	CASGRTSGRANEQFF	TRBD2	TRBJ2-1	TRBV12-5	NA	15
TGTGCCAGCTCACCACAAGGGGGCAACACTGAAGCTTTCTTT	CASSPQGGNTEAFF	TRBD1	TRBJ1-1	TRBV18	once	14
TGTGCCAGCAGCCAGGAGGTAGAGACCCAGTACTTC	CASSQEVETQYF	NA	TRBJ2-5	TRBV7-8	NA	12
TGTGCCACCAGACAGGGACAGGGCACAGATACGCAGTATTTT	CATRQGQGTDTQYF	TRBD1	TRBJ2-3	TRBV24-1	NA	14
TGTGCCAGCAGATCACAGGGGGTCAACACTGAAGCTTTCTTT	CASRSQGVNTEAFF	TRBD1	TRBJ1-1	TRBV6-6	NA	14
TGTGCCAGCAGCCAAGATTCGGGGGTAGCGGGAGGTCAGCAGTTCTTC	CASSQDSGVAGGQQFF	TRBD2	TRBJ2-1	TRBV4-2	NA	16
TGTGCCAGCAGCTTCGGGACAGGGAAAGGCGCTGAAGCTTTCTTT	CASSFGTGKGAEAFF	TRBD1	TRBJ1-1	TRBV6-6	NA	15
TGTGCCTATTTTGGACAGGGAGGTAACAGCGGCAACGTGGATGTTACAGATGAGCAGTTCTTC	CAYFGQGGNSGNVDVTDEQFF	TRBD1	TRBJ2-1	TRBV30	NA	21
TGTGCCAGCAGCCCCGGGACAGGGGATCAGCCCCAGCATTTT	CASSPGTGDQPQHF	TRBD1	TRBJ1-5	TRBV7-6	few	14